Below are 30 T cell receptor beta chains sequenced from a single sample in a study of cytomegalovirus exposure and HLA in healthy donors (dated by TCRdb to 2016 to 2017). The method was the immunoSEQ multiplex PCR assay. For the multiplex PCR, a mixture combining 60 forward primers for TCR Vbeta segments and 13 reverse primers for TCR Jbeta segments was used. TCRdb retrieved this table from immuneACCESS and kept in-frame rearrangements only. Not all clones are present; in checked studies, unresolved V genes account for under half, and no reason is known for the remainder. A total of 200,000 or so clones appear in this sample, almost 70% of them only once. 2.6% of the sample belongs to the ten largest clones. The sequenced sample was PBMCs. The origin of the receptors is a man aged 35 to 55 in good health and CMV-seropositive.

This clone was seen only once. CDR3 coding DNA: TGTGCCAGCAGTTTATCGGGCGGACTGCACAATGAGCAGTTCTTC. Translation: CASSLSGGLHNEQFF. The rearrangement uses TRBV27 and TRBJ2-1, with TRBD2 as a possible D gene (5 bases). V was shortened by 0 bases and J by 5 bases, with 11 bases between the two germline ends. There are 15 residues in the CDR3. The V gene's germline CDR1 is MNHEY and CDR2 SMNVEV (reference sequence).

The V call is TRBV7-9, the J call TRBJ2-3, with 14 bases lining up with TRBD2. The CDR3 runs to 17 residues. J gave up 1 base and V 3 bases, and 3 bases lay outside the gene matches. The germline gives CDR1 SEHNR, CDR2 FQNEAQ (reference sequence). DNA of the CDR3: TGTGCCAGCAGCTTGGGACTAGCGGGGGCCCGCACAGATACGCAGTATTTT. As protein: CASSLGLAGARTDTQYF.

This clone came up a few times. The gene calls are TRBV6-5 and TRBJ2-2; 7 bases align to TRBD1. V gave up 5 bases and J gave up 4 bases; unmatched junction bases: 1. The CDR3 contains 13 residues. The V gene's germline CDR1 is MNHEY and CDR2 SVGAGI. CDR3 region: CASSPGGTGELFF. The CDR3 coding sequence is TGTGCCAGCAGTCCAGGGGGCACCGGGGAGCTGTTTTTT.

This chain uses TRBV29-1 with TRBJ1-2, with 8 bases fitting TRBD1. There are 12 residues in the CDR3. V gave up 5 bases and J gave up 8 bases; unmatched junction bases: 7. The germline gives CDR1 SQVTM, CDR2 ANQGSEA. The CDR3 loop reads CSVPGQDGGYTF. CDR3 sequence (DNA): TGCAGCGTTCCGGGACAGGACGGAGGCTACACCTTC.

CDR3 DNA sequence: TGTGCCAGCAGCTATGCGGGGGTTACCTACGAGCAGTACTTC. Translated: CASSYAGVTYEQYF. The chain joins TRBV7-9 to TRBJ2-7; 7 bases are shared with TRBD2. The germline gives CDR1 SEHNR, CDR2 FQNEAQ (reference sequence). The CDR3 covers 14 residues. The junction had 5 bases not matched to a gene; V was cut back by 4 bases and J by 2 bases.

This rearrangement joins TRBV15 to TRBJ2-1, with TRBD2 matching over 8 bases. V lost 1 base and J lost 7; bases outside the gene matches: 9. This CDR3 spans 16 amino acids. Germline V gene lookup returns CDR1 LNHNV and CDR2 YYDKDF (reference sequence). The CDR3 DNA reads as TGTGCCACCAGCAGAGGGGGGGTAGCGGGGATAAATGAGCAGTTCTTC. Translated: CATSRGGVAGINEQFF. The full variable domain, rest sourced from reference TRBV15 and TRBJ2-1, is DAMVIQNPRYQVTQFGKPVTLSCSQTLNHNVMYWYQQKSSQAPKLLFHYYDKDFNNEADTPDNFQSRRPNTSFCFLDIRSPGLGDTAMYLCATSRGGVAGINEQFFGPGTRLTVL.

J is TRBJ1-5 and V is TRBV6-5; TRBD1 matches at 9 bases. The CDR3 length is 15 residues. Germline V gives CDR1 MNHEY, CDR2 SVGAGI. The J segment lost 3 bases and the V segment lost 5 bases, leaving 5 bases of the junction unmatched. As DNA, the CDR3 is TGTGCCAGCAGTGGGGGACAGGGCCTCAATCAGCCCCAGCATTTT. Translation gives CASSGGQGLNQPQHF.

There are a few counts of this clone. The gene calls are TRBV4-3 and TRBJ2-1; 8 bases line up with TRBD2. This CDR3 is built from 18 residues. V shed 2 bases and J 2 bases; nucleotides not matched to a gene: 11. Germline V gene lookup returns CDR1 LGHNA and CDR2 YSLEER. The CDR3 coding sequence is TGCGCCAGCAGCCAACTAGGGTCGGGGGGGGTGACCTACAATGAGCAGTTCTTC. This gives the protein CASSQLGSGGVTYNEQFF.

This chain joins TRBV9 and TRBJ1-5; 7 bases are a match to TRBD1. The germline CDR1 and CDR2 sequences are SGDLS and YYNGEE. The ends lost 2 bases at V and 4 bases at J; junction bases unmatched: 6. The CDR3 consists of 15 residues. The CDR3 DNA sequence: TGTGCCAGCAGCGTCGGGACAGCAGTTAATCAGCCCCAGCATTTT. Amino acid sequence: CASSVGTAVNQPQHF.

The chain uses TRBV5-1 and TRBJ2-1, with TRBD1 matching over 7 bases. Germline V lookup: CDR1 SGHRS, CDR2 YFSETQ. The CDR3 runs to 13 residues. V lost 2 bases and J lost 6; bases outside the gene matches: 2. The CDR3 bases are TGCGCCAGCAGCTTCGACAGGGCCAATGAGCAGTTCTTC. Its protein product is CASSFDRANEQFF.

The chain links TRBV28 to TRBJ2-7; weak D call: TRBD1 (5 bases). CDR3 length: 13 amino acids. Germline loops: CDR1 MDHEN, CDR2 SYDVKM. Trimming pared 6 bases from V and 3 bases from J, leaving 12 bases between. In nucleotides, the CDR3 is TGTGCCAGCAGATCCCCAGGGATCTACGAGCAGTACTTC. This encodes CASRSPGIYEQYF.

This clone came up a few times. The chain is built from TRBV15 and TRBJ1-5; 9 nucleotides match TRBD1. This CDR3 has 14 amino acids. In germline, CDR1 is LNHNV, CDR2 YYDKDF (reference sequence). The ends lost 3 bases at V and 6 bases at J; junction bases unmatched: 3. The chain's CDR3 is CATSSGDRVQPQHF. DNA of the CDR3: TGTGCCACCAGCAGTGGGGACAGGGTTCAGCCCCAGCATTTT.

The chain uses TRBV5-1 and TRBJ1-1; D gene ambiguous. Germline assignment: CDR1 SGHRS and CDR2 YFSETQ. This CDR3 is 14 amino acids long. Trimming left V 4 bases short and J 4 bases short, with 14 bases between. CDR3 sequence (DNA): TGCGCCAGCAGCGACGGGGTTGGAGGCACTGAAGCTTTCTTT. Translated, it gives CASSDGVGGTEAFF.

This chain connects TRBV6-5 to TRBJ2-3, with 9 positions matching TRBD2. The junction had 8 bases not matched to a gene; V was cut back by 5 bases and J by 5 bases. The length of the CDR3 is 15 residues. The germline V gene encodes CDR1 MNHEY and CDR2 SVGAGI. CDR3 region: CASSIAGASGDTQYF. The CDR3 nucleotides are TGTGCCAGCAGTATAGCGGGGGCTTCGGGAGATACGCAGTATTTT.

The CDR3 DNA reads TGTGCCAGCAGCGTACGTGCTAGCGGGGGGAACACCGGGGAGCTGTTTTTT. It codes for CASSVRASGGNTGELFF. The genes are TRBV9 and TRBJ2-2; the match to TRBD2 covers 10 bases. V shed 1 base, J shed 1 base, and the junction held 4 bases outside the gene matches. Germline lookup yields CDR1 SGDLS and CDR2 YYNGEE. This CDR3 region has 17 residues.

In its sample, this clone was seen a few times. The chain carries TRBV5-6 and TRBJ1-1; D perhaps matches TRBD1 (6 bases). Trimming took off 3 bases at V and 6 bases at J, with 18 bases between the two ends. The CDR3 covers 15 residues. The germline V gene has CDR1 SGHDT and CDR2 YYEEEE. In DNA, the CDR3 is TGTGCCAGCAGCTATGGGACATTCTTGAGGGCTGAAGCTTTCTTT. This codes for CASSYGTFLRAEAFF.

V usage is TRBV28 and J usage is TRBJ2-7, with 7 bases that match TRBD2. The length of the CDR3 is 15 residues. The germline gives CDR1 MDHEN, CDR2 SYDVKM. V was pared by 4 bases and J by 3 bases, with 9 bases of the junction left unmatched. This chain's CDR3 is CASSSGSSGDYEQYF. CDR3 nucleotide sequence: TGTGCCAGCAGTTCGGGTTCTAGCGGTGACTACGAGCAGTACTTC.

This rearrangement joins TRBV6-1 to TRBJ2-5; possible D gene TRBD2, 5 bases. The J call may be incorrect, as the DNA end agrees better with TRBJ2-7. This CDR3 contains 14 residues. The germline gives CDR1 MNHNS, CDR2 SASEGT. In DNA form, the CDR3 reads TGTGCCAGCAGTTCCCCCGGGGTTACCTACGAGCAGTACTTC. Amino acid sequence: CASSSPGVTYEQYF.

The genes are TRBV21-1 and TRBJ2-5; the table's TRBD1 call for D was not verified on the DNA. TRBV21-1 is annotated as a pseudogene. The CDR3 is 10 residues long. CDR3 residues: CASSKGHQYF. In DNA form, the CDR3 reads TGTGCCAGCAGCAAGGGACACCAGTACTTC.

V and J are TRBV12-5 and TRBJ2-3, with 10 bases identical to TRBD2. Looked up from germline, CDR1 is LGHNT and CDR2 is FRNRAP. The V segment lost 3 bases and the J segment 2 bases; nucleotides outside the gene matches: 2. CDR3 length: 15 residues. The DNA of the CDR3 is TGTGCTAGTGGTTTCGGACTAGCGGACACAGATACGCAGTATTTT. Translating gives CASGFGLADTDTQYF.

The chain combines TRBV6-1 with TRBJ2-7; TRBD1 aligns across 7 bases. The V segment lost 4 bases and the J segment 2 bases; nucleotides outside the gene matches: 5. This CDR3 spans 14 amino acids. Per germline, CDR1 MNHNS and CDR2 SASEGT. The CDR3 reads CASSARTGTYEQYF. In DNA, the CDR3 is TGTGCCAGCAGTGCCCGGACAGGAACCTACGAGCAGTACTTC.

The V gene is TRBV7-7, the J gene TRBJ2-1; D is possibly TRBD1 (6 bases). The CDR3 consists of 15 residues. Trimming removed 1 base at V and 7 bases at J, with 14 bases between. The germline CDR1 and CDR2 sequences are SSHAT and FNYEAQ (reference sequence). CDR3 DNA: TGTGCCAGCAGCTTAGGGGCAGGGGCGCAGAATGAGCAGTTCTTC. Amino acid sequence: CASSLGAGAQNEQFF.

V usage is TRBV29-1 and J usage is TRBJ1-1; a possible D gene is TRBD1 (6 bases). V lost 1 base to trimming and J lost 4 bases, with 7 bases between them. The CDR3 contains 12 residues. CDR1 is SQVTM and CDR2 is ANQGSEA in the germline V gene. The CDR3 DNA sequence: TGCAGCGTTGAAGGGGGGCTCACTGAAGCTTTCTTT. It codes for CSVEGGLTEAFF. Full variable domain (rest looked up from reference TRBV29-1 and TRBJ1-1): SAVISQKPSRDICQRGTSLTIQCQVDSQVTMMFWYRQQPGQSLTLIATANQGSEATYESGFVIDKFPISRPNLTFSTLTVSNMSPEDSSIYLCSVEGGLTEAFFGQGTRLTVV.

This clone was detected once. This CDR3 reads CASSRPGDGNEQFF. CDR3 sequence (DNA): TGTGCCAGCAGCAGGCCGGGAGATGGGAATGAGCAGTTCTTC. This rearrangement joins TRBV5-4 to TRBJ2-1; maybe TRBD2 (6 bases). There are 14 residues in the CDR3. V was shortened by 4 bases and J by 7 bases, with 15 bases between the two germline ends. Germline loops: CDR1 SGHNT, CDR2 YYREEE (reference sequence).

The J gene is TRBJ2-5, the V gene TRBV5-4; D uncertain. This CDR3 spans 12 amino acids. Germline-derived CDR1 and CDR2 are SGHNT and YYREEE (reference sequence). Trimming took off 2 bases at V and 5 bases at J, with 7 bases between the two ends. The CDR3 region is CASSLSMETQYF. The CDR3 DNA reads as TGTGCCAGCAGCTTAAGCATGGAGACCCAGTACTTC. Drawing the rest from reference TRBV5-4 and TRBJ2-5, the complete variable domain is ETGVTQSPTHLIKTRGQQVTLRCSSQSGHNTVSWYQQALGQGPQFIFQYYREEENGRGNFPPRFSGLQFPNYSSELNVNALELDDSALYLCASSLSMETQYFGPGTRLLVL.

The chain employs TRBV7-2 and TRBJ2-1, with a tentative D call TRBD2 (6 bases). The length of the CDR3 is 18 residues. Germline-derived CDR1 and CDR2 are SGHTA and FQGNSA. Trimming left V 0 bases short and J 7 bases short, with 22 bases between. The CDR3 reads CASSLAGGARAGPNEQFF. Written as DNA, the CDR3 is TGTGCCAGCAGCTTAGCGGGGGGTGCTAGAGCTGGGCCGAATGAGCAGTTCTTC.

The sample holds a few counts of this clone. The CDR3, as DNA: TGTGCCAGCAGTTACGAGCGGGGGAACACCGGGGAGCTGTTTTTT. Translated, it gives CASSYERGNTGELFF. This rearrangement joins TRBV6-5 to TRBJ2-2; 7 bases are shared with TRBD2. This CDR3 has 15 amino acids. From germline, CDR1 is MNHEY and CDR2 SVGAGI. Trimming at V came to 2 bases and at J to 1 base, leaving 1 base not matched to a gene.

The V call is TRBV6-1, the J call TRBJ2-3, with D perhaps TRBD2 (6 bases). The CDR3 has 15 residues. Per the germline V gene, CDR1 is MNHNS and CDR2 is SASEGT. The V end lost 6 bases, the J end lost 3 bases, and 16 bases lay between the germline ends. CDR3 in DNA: TGTGCCAGCAGCTTCCGGGACTCACGAACAGATACGCAGTATTTT. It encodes CASSFRDSRTDTQYF.

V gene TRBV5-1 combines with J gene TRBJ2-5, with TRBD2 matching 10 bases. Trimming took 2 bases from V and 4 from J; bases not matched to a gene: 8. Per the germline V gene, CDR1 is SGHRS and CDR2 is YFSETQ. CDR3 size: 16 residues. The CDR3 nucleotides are TGCGCCAGCAGCTTAAGCGGGGGGGCCGCGGGAGAGACCCAGTACTTC. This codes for CASSLSGGAAGETQYF.

The CDR3 DNA sequence: TGTGCCAGCAGCCAACGACAGGGCCCTCTTCAAGGCTACACCTTC. This sequence encodes CASSQRQGPLQGYTF. The V call is TRBV14, the J call TRBJ1-2; 7 positions agree with TRBD1. This CDR3 is 15 amino acids long. The ends lost 2 bases at V and 8 bases at J; junction bases unmatched: 11. The germline gives CDR1 SGHDN, CDR2 FVKESK.